This T cell receptor beta chain came from a study of cytomegalovirus exposure and HLA in healthy donors. PCR used 60 Vbeta primers and 13 Jbeta primers. Only in-frame clones appear in the TCRdb table, and some are missing; sequencing was by immunoSEQ multiplex PCR. The sample lists 170,000 or so clones, 77% seen once, with about 1.5% in the top ten. V was pared by 8 bases and J by 3 bases, with 5 bases of the junction left unmatched. This CDR3 region has 14 residues. Germline CDR1 and CDR2: MGHRA and YSYEKL. Sequencing was performed on PBMCs. This clonotype originated in a woman aged 25 to 39 in good health and CMV-seropositive. This chain joins TRBV4-1 and TRBJ2-1; TRBD1 aligns across 9 bases. For the CDR3, the DNA is TGCGCCAGCCAACCGGGACAGGGCTACAATGAGCAGTTCTTC. It translates to CASQPGQGYNEQFF.